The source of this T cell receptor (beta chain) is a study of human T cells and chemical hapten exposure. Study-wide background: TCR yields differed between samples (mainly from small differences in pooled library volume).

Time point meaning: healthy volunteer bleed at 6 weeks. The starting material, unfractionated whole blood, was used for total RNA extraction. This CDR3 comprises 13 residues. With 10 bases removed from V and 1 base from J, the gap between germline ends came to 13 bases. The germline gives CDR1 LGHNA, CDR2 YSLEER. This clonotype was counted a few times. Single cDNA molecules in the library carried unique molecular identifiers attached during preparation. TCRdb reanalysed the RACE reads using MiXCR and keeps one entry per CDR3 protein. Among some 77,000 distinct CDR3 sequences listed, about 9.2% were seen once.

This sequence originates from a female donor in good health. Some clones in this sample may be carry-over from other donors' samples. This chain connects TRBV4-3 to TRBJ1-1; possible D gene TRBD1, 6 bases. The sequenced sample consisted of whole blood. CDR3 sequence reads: CAIPTGENTEAFF. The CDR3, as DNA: TGCGCCATCCCGACAGGTGAGAACACTGAAGCTTTCTTT.